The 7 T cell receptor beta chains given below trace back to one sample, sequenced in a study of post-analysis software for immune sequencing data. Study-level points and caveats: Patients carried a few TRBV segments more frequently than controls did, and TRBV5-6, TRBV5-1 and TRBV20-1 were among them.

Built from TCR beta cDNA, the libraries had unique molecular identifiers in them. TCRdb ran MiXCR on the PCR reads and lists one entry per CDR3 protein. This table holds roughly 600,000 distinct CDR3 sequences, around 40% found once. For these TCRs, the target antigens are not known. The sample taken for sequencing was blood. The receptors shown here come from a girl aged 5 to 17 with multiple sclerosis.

CDR3 residues: CASSPRISGTGGALSSYEQYF. The CDR3 nucleotides are TGTGCCAGCAGCCCGCGCATCTCCGGGACAGGGGGCGCATTAAGCTCCTACGAGCAGTACTTC. The V call is TRBV6-1, the J call TRBJ2-7; 12 nucleotides align to TRBD1. V gave up 6 bases and J gave up 0 bases; unmatched junction bases: 21. Germline loops: CDR1 MNHNS, CDR2 SASEGT. This CDR3 has 21 residues.

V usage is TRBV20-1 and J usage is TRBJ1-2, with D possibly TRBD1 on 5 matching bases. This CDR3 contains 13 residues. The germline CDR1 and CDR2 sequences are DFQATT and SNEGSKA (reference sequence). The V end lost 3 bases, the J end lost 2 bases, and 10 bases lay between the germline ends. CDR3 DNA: TGCAGTGCTAGTAGGACACAAAACTATGGCTACACCTTC. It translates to CSASRTQNYGYTF.

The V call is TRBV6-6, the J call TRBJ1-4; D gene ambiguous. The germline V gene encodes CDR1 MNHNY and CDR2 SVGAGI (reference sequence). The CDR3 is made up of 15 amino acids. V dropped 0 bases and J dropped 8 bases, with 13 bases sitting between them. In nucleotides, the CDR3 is TGTGCCAGCAGTTACTCGAAAGGGCGCGGCGAAAAACTGTTTTTT. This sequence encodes CASSYSKGRGEKLFF.

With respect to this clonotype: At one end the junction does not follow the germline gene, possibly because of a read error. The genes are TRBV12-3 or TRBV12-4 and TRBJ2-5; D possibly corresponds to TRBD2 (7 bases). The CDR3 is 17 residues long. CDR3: CANSLKAGAGVNWEQYF. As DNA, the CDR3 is TGTGCCAACAGTTTAAAGGCGGGGGCAGGGGTTAATTGGGAGCAGTACTTC.

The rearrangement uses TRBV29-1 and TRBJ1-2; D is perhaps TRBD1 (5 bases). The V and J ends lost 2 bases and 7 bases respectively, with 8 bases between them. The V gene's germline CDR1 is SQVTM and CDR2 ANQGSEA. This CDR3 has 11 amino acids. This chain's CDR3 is CSVERGGGYTF. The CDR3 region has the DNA TGCAGCGTTGAAAGGGGCGGTGGCTACACCTTC.

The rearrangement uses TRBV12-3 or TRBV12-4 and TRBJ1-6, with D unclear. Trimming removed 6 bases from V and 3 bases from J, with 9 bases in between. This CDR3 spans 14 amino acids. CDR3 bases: TGTGCCAGCAGCCCGTCGAACTATAATTCACCCCTCCACTTT. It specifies CASSPSNYNSPLHF.

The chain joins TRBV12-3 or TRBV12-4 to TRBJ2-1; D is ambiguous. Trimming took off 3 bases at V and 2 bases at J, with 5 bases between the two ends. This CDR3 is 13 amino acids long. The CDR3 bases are TGTGCCAGCAGTTTCAGAACCTACAATGAGCAGTTCTTC. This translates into CASSFRTYNEQFF.